A single TCR beta chain is shown here with its context. Its matching antigen is unknown. One end of the junction is discordant with germline, which a read error may explain. This entry is derived from a study of Graves' ophthalmopathy and Graves' hyperthyroidism. Findings of the study overall: Researchers report that a 13-signature model separated ophthalmopathy from stable hyperthyroidism, posting almost 90% sensitivity and approximately 81% specificity.

Transcripts of RNA were the source for amplifying TCR beta CDR3 regions. The first-round RT-PCR employed HTBI primers together with the Qiagen OneStep RT-PCR kit. A multiplex PCR was then performed as the second round. Each CDR3 protein gets one entry after TCRdb re-called the multiplex PCR reads with MiXCR. Among some 160,000 distinct CDR3 sequences listed, under 45% were seen once. The sample taken for sequencing was peripheral blood. The source of this sequence is a young man with Graves' ophthalmopathy.

The CDR3 is CATSRAPGEAQYF. The CDR3 DNA reads as TGTGCCACCAGCAGAGCCCCCGGAGAGGCCCAGTACTTC. This rearrangement joins TRBV15 to TRBJ2-5; D is unresolved. Looked up from germline, CDR1 is LNHNV and CDR2 is YYDKDF (reference sequence). This CDR3 spans 13 amino acids.